The rows below give T cell receptor beta chains drawn from one sample of a study of identical twins. TCRdb ran MiXCR on the 5' RACE reads and lists one entry per CDR3 protein. In the table there are nearly 900,000 distinct CDR3 sequences, around an eighth of which are singletons. These data are also associated with another study on yellow fever vaccine responses in identical twins.

The specimen sequenced was PBMCs. Receptors were obtained from a woman aged 18 to 35 in good health. Both conserved end residues are part of each CDR3. D genes are given only for firm matches. Part of the rows lack a size; the others show once, few, many or a class for expanded clones.

>TRBV2|NA|TRBD2|TRBJ2-1
CASSEALFAGVLYNEQFF
TGTGCCAGCAGTGAAGCGCTTTTCGCGGGGGTACTGTACAATGAGCAGTTCTTC
>TRBV3-1|NA|NA|TRBJ1-6
CASNLGGPNSPLHF
TGTGCCAGCAACCTCGGAGGCCCCAATTCACCCCTCCACTTT
>TRBV9|few|NA|TRBJ1-1
CASTEAFF
TGTGCCAGCACTGAAGCTTTCTTT
>TRBV7-9|few|NA|TRBJ2-7
CASSPRRDYEQYF
TGTGCCAGCAGCCCGCGACGGGACTACGAGCAGTACTTC
>TRBV7-9|many|NA|TRBJ2-3
CASSPGLDRTDTQYF
TGTGCCAGCAGTCCGGGGTTGGACCGCACAGATACGCAGTATTTT
>TRBV15|few|NA|TRBJ2-1
CATRAVVRPNEQFF
TGTGCCACGAGAGCAGTAGTGCGTCCGAATGAGCAGTTCTTC
>TRBV3-1|NA|NA|TRBJ2-3
CASSQGTGAGADTQYF
TGTGCCAGCAGCCAAGGGACGGGGGCCGGCGCAGATACGCAGTATTTT
>TRBV7-2|NA|NA|TRBJ2-5
CASSFSGTAETQYF
TGTGCCAGCAGCTTTAGTGGGACCGCGGAGACCCAGTACTTC
>TRBV4-1|NA|TRBD1|TRBJ1-2
CASSQARDRDGYTF
TGCGCCAGCAGCCAAGCTCGGGACAGGGATGGCTACACCTTC
>TRBV29-1|many|NA|TRBJ2-7
CSVPGRGEYEQYF
TGCAGCGTTCCGGGCAGAGGGGAGTACGAGCAGTACTTC
>TRBV7-8|few|NA|TRBJ2-1
CASSPAGASRSYNEQFF
TGTGCCAGCAGCCCGGCGGGGGCTAGTAGATCCTACAATGAGCAGTTCTTC
>TRBV12-3/TRBV12-4|NA|TRBD1|TRBJ2-5
CASRDTGAWQTQYF
TGTGCCAGCAGAGACACAGGGGCATGGCAGACCCAGTACTTC
>TRBV10-3|few|NA|TRBJ1-5
CAISESDGNQPQHF
TGTGCCATCAGTGAGTCGGACGGGAATCAGCCCCAGCATTTT